This T cell receptor beta chain was recovered during a study of blood T cells in healthy people across ages. General study results and limits: Underestimates were what the diversity estimates from one million T cells were considered to be. Compared with aged donors, long-lived donors showed fewer expanded clones, suggesting selection.

There were at least 5.5 micrograms of total RNA extracted from every sample. Primed by a sample-barcoded 5' primer and a J-beta primer mix, a second PCR proceeded for roughly 6 to 12 cycles. Every single cDNA molecule received a tag from a template-switch adaptor with 12 random nucleotides. Using its own MiXCR run on the 5' RACE reads, TCRdb lists one record per CDR3 protein. The sample has 800,000 to 950,000 distinct CDR3 sequences, 35% to 40% seen once; the top ten hold 10% to 15%. As to this clonotype: Its antigen is as yet unknown.

The CDR3 has 18 amino acids. V shed 3 bases and J 1 base; nucleotides not matched to a gene: 15. This chain connects TRBV12-3 or TRBV12-4 to TRBJ2-7; TRBD1 matches 7 bases. Specimen: blood. This sequence was found in a man between 18 and 29 years old in good health. This CDR3 reads CASSLSLSTGIQSYEQYF. The CDR3 DNA follows: TGTGCCAGCAGTTTGTCCCTCTCGACAGGGATCCAATCCTACGAGCAGTACTTC.